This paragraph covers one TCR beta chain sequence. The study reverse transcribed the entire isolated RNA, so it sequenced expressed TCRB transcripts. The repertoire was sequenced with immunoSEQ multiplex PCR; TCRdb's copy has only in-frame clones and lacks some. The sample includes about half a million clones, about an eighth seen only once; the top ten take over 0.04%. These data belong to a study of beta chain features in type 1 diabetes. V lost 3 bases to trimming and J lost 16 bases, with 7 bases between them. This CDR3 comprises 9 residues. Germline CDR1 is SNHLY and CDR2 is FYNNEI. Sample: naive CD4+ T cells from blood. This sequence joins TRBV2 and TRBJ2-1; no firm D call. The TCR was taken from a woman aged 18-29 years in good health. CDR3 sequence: CASSDHFFF. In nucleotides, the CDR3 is TGTGCCAGCAGTGATCACTTCTTCTTC.